One and the same sample provided the 21 T cell receptor beta chains below, sequenced in a study of Graves' ophthalmopathy and Graves' hyperthyroidism. TCR beta CDR3 amplification used RNA transcripts. Following a first-round RT-PCR that used HTBI primers, a second-round multiplex PCR was carried out. TCRdb ran MiXCR on the multiplex PCR reads and lists one entry per CDR3 protein. Here the sample spans about 700,000 distinct CDR3 sequences, about two fifths being singletons. The sequencing sample was made of peripheral blood. The receptor set was obtained from an adult man with Graves' ophthalmopathy.

On this clonotype itself: This clone may be a read error of a much larger clone one base away. The rearrangement uses TRBV2 and TRBJ2-5, with a tentative D call TRBD1 (6 bases). There are 15 residues in the CDR3. Germline CDR1 SNHLY, CDR2 FYNNEI. In DNA form, the CDR3 reads TGCGCCAGCAGCCCTTACCGGACAGACCAAGGGACCCAGTACTTC. Translation: CASSPYRTDQGTQYF.

A few counts support this clonotype. Compared with germline, one end of the junction differs, possibly owing to a read error. This sequence joins TRBV4-1 and TRBJ1-2; D perhaps matches TRBD1 (6 bases). This CDR3 has 14 residues. Per the germline V gene, CDR1 is MGHRA and CDR2 is YSYEKL. CDR3 residues: CTSSLTPGDEGYTF. In nucleotides, the CDR3 is TGCACCAGCAGCCTAACCCCAGGGGATGAGGGCTACACCTTC.

This rearrangement joins TRBV25-1 to TRBJ2-3; D is ambiguous. Between the trimmed V and J ends, which lost 6 bases and 6 bases, there was a span of 13 bases. The CDR3 contains 13 residues. In germline, CDR1 is MGHDK, CDR2 SYGVNS. CDR3 sequence: CASSTLEQDTQYF. The CDR3 coding sequence is TGTGCCAGCAGCACTCTCGAGCAGGATACGCAGTATTTT.

The chain links TRBV9 to TRBJ2-5; D is perhaps TRBD1 (5 bases). CDR3 length equals 15 residues. Germline values: CDR1 SGDLS, CDR2 YYNGEE. V lost 0 bases and J lost 1, with 10 bases in between. This CDR3 reads CASSVGPDSQETQYF. Here the CDR3 DNA reads TGTGCCAGCAGCGTAGGGCCTGACAGCCAAGAGACCCAGTACTTC.

A note on this clonotype: One end of the junction does not line up with germline, which may come from a read error. This chain uses TRBV7-3 with TRBJ2-1; D remains ambiguous. The length of the CDR3 is 13 residues. Germline V gene sequence: CDR1 SGHTA, CDR2 FQGTGA. The CDR3 DNA reads as TGCGCCAGCAGCCAAGGGTATCGCCATGAGCAGTTCTTC. Translation gives CASSQGYRHEQFF.

The chain recombines TRBV2 with TRBJ1-4, with D uncertain. Germline CDR1 and CDR2: SNHLY and FYNNEI. Trimming took 10 bases from V and 8 from J, leaving 17 bases between them. The CDR3 is made up of 13 amino acids. The CDR3 sequence: CAIPGPFGEKLFF. The CDR3 DNA is TGTGCCATCCCGGGCCCCTTTGGGGAAAAACTGTTTTTT.

At least ten counts were recorded for this clonotype. The gene calls are TRBV29-1 and TRBJ1-2, with a tentative D call TRBD1 (5 bases). Germline V lookup: CDR1 SQVTM, CDR2 ANQGSEA. Deletions cut 7 bases from V and 0 bases from J, with 9 bases between. This CDR3 comprises 12 residues. The CDR3 nucleotides are TGCAGCGGGGACGTAACTAACTATGGCTACACCTTC. The encoded protein is CSGDVTNYGYTF.

At least ten counts were recorded for this clonotype. V is TRBV10-2 and J is TRBJ2-7; 11 bases fit TRBD2. Germline trimming cut 6 bases from V and 2 bases from J; bases unmatched to any gene: 9. CDR3 length equals 16 residues. The V gene's germline CDR1 is WSHSY and CDR2 SAAADI. The CDR3 DNA reads as TGCGCCAGCAGCGCCGGACTAGCGGGCGCTACCTACGAGCAGTACTTC. This codes for CASSAGLAGATYEQYF.

This rearrangement joins TRBV7-2 to TRBJ2-5, with D unresolved. The ends were cut back, 1 base at V and 11 bases at J, with 8 bases in the middle. Germline V gene sequence: CDR1 SGHTA, CDR2 FQGNSA. This CDR3 region has 11 residues. CDR3 sequence (DNA): TGTGCCAGCAGCTTAGTTGGATTACAGTACTTC. As protein: CASSLVGLQYF.

This clonotype appeared many times. This chain joins TRBV7-2 and TRBJ2-5; tentative D call: TRBD1 (6 bases). This CDR3 contains 14 residues. Trimming removed 1 base from V and 5 bases from J, with 11 bases in between. CDR1 SGHTA and CDR2 FQGNSA come from the germline V gene. The CDR3 region is CASSLGSGEETQYF. CDR3 coding DNA: TGTGCCAGCAGCTTAGGGTCAGGGGAGGAGACCCAGTACTTC.

As DNA, the CDR3 is TGTGCCTGCACAGAGGTATGGGTGAACACTGAAGCTTTCTTT. Translated: CACTEVWVNTEAFF. The chain uses TRBV11-1 and TRBJ1-1; no firm D call. This CDR3 is 14 amino acids long. The V end lost 11 bases, the J end lost 0 bases, and 16 bases lay between the germline ends. Germline V gene data show CDR1 as SGHAT and CDR2 as FQDESV (reference sequence).

This chain links TRBV29-1 with TRBJ2-5; TRBD2 matches 9 bases. Per the germline V gene, CDR1 is SQVTM and CDR2 is ANQGSEA. CDR3 length: 13 amino acids. The J segment lost 5 bases and the V segment lost 8 bases, leaving 9 bases of the junction unmatched. The CDR3 sequence: CSQAAGGLETQYF. The CDR3 bases are TGCAGCCAAGCAGCGGGGGGCTTGGAGACCCAGTACTTC.

This clonotype was counted only a few times. The chain recombines TRBV6-2 or TRBV6-3 with TRBJ2-5, with a weak D call TRBD2 (6 bases). CDR1 and CDR2 (germline): MNHEY, SVGEGT. The CDR3 is 14 residues long. Between the trimmed V and J ends, which lost 5 bases and 3 bases, there was a span of 13 bases. The CDR3 spells CASSGRRPKETQYF. The CDR3 bases are TGTGCCAGCAGTGGGAGGCGACCAAAAGAGACCCAGTACTTC.

This clonotype occurred a few times. As DNA, the CDR3 is TGCAGTGCTTCCCTCCGGTCCACCTCCGAGCAGTACTTC. Translation: CSASLRSTSEQYF. The genes are TRBV20-1 and TRBJ2-7; D call uncertain. This CDR3 is built from 13 residues. Germline V gives CDR1 DFQATT, CDR2 SNEGSKA (reference sequence). Deletions cut 5 bases from V and 6 bases from J, with 17 bases between.

In this sample, this clonotype turned up many times. The CDR3 nucleotides are TGTGCCAGCAGCTTAGTCGCAGGGGTAAGCAATCAGCCCCAGCATTTT. Protein sequence: CASSLVAGVSNQPQHF. The V gene is TRBV7-2, the J gene TRBJ1-5; possibly TRBD1 for D (6 bases). Trimming took off 1 base at V and 1 base at J, with 11 bases between the two ends. The CDR3 has 16 amino acids. Germline V lookup: CDR1 SGHTA, CDR2 FQGNSA.

This clonotype was observed at least ten times. The chain joins TRBV20-1 to TRBJ2-5; maybe TRBD2 (6 bases). The CDR3 contains 12 residues. V lost 6 bases, J lost 7 bases, and 15 bases lay in between. CDR1 is DFQATT and CDR2 is SNEGSKA in the germline V gene (reference sequence). As DNA, the CDR3 is TGCAGTGCCAAGGAGGGGCGCGGGACCCAGTACTTC. This gives the protein CSAKEGRGTQYF.

The chain uses TRBV6-6 and TRBJ1-1; D gene unclear. V dropped 2 bases and J dropped 6 bases, with 10 bases sitting between them. The CDR3 is made up of 13 amino acids. Germline CDR1 reads MNHNY; CDR2 reads SVGAGI (reference sequence). The CDR3 is CASSYLVAAEAFF. The CDR3, as DNA: TGTGCCAGCAGTTACCTGGTAGCAGCTGAAGCTTTCTTT.

This clonotype showed up many times. The rearrangement uses TRBV20-1 and TRBJ2-7; D gene ambiguous. The V end was cut by 2 bases, the J end by 2 bases, with 10 bases between. The CDR3 totals 13 residues. Looked up from germline, CDR1 is DFQATT and CDR2 is SNEGSKA (reference sequence). The CDR3 is CSARTRNTYEQYF. The DNA for the CDR3 is TGCAGTGCTAGAACCAGGAATACCTACGAGCAGTACTTC.

The chain uses TRBV10-3 and TRBJ1-1, with D possibly being TRBD1 (6 bases). Per germline, CDR1 ENHRY and CDR2 SYGVKD. CDR3 length: 15 amino acids. Trimming pared 10 bases from V and 3 bases from J, leaving 21 bases between. The CDR3 here is CASSYGGGRDTEAFF. CDR3 bases: TGTGCCAGCAGCTACGGAGGGGGGAGAGACACTGAAGCTTTCTTT.

This clonotype was seen repeatedly, ten times or more. The rearrangement joins TRBV19 to TRBJ2-5; possibly TRBD1 for D (5 bases). Germline-derived CDR1 and CDR2 are LNHDA and SQIVND (reference sequence). V gave up 6 bases and J gave up 1 base, with 9 bases separating them. This CDR3 has 13 amino acids. The CDR3 sequence: CASSFDSQETQYF. In nucleotides, the CDR3 is TGTGCCAGTAGCTTCGACAGCCAAGAGACCCAGTACTTC.

This clonotype was detected many times. The chain uses TRBV14 and TRBJ2-7; unclear D gene. CDR1 is SGHDN, CDR2 FVKESK, per germline. The V gene lost 6 bases and the J gene lost 1 base, with 10 bases spanning the gap. The CDR3 length is 13 residues. DNA of the CDR3: TGTGCCAGCAGGGACGTCGGGTCCTACGAGCAGTACTTC. This encodes CASRDVGSYEQYF.